The present T cell receptor (beta chain) was sequenced within a study of CD8 T cells in Susac syndrome. Between the trimmed V and J ends, which lost 3 bases and 0 bases, there was a span of 12 bases. The CDR3 sequence is 16 residues long. Germline V CDR1 and CDR2: KGHSH, LQKENI. Negative isolation was used for CD8+ and CD4+ T cells and FACS enrichment for TEMRA cells. Reverse transcription of roughly 0.5 to 1 ug RNA was carried out with random hexamers. TCRdb passed the immunoSEQ multiplex PCR reads through MiXCR, listing each CDR3 protein once. The sample has 150,000 to 200,000 distinct CDR3 sequences; around 90% are singletons.

The chain carries TRBV18 and TRBJ1-3; TRBD1 might be the D (6 bases). This receptor was taken from a human donor in good health. The sample consisted of CD4+ T cells from PBMCs. The CDR3 nucleotides read TGTGCCAGCTCACCGTCGACAGGCGCCTCTGGAAACACCATATATTTT. Its protein product is CASSPSTGASGNTIYF.